Listed below are T cell receptor beta chains from one sample, sequenced in a study of blood T cell repertoires in COVID-19. The assay was immunoSEQ multiplex PCR, and TCRdb's table has in-frame clones only and misses some. This sample has 200,000 to 300,000 clones, with 75% to 85% found just once. Input material: peripheral blood. All receptors derive from a human donor in a cohort sampled during active COVID-19. Both conserved end residues are part of each CDR3. The order of the fields is clone size, V gene, CDR3 protein. Expanded clones get a size class; other rows say once, few or many, or leave the size out.

-	TRBV4-2	CASSQGTREYADTQYF
-	TRBV7-2	CASSLDRRGEQYF
-	TRBV5-6	CASSWSSGNTIYF
few	TRBV5-4	CASSPSQRAGETQYF
-	TRBV6-5	CASRDPGQGHNEQFF
-	TRBV7-2	CASSPHMNTEAFF
-	TRBV10-3	CAITAGKGSNTEAFF
few	TRBV2	CASRSGSNTGELFF
-	TRBV6-2/TRBV6-3	CASSSSGIQETQYF
-	TRBV19	CASSTGLTGGENEKLFF
-	TRBV4-1	CASSQDNPGTSGTLGETQYF
-	TRBV11-2	CASSLGLTGGYLAFF
few	TRBV6-1	CASSESGGRGEKLFF
-	TRBV11-2	CASSLAGSNYGYTF
-	TRBV6-2/TRBV6-3	CASSLRTGIHYF
-	TRBV28	CASSPIDRKFTDTQYF
-	TRBV6-6	CASSYSGGIQETQYF
-	TRBV7-8	CASSLTTGLAGRAYEQYF
once	TRBV20-1	CSASHGHRSGANVLTF
-	TRBV2	CATKKGAGDTGELFF
-	TRBV5-6	CASSLLAGEGRGAGELFF
once	TRBV19	CASRDTQVSYEQYF
-	TRBV14	CASSQDVAIETETQYF
-	TRBV23-1	CASGSGTGEETQYF
few	TRBV5-4	CASSLVGGKYNEQFF
-	TRBV27	CASSLVGGYEQYF
-	TRBV10-3	CAISEHLYGTSGYNEQFF
once	TRBV7-2	CASSSPGRPNEAFF
-	TRBV28	CASSLVTTGGNSPLHF
-	TRBV6-5	CASSYSIQGAWGYTF
-	TRBV27	CASSFIRAGDNEQFF
-	TRBV28	CASSLWGDTEAFF
-	TRBV18	CASSPLQGATEAFF
-	TRBV30	CAWSPGTDNEQFF
-	TRBV19	CASSVGQGNTEAFF
few	TRBV6-6	CASSDGQGLTDTQYF
few	TRBV7-8	CASSFGSLDQPQHF
-	TRBV15	CATSRGLRAFF
-	TRBV2	CASCRDISYNEQFF
-	TRBV6-6	CASSYRSPGLGIQYF
-	TRBV2	CASSPRLAGRDTQYF
-	TRBV5-6	CASSLPRGGTGYTF
-	TRBV30	CAWSVRRGVEEKLFF
once	TRBV15	CATSRDPTEEQYF
-	TRBV7-9	CASSLDRGTDTQYF